This TCR beta chain was captured in a study of OX40 agonist ivuxolimab in advanced cancers. As for the study in general: Hepatocellular carcinoma, melanoma, renal cell or head and neck cancer occurred in dose-escalation patients.

The germline V and J ends were trimmed by 5 bases and 11 bases, with 15 bases remaining between them. Germline V gene data show CDR1 as MDHEN and CDR2 as SYDVKM. The CDR3 contains 13 residues. Study-level points and caveats: Researchers did not determine the expanded peripheral T cells' antigen specificity. Nonresponders included some who also had low normalized T-cell clonal expansion.

The method was immunoSEQ multiplex PCR; TCRdb's version includes in-frame clones alone and lacks a portion of them. This sample has approximately 58,000 clones, with 86% found just once. Worth noting for this clone: Its antigen is not identified.

This chain links TRBV28 with TRBJ1-4; TRBD1 might be the D (5 bases). This receptor was taken from an adult with an advanced solid tumor such as melanoma, head and neck, liver or kidney cancer. The sequencing used CD4+ or CD8+ T cells sorted from blood, collected in a trial of the OX40 agonist ivuxolimab. DNA for the CDR3: TGTGCCAGCAGTCAACCTCAGGGTTACAAACTGTTTTTT. It is translated as CASSQPQGYKLFF.